This T cell receptor (beta chain) was identified in a study of shared clonotypes between healthy human individuals. About this clone itself: Its cognate antigen is unknown.

Per sorted-subset replicate PCR, input was roughly 200 ng DNA, representing roughly 30,000 T cell genomes. Generated by immunoSEQ multiplex PCR, the TCRdb table keeps only in-frame clones and is missing some. The repertoire includes more than 1.2 million clones, approximately 98.5% of them detected once, and 0.36% sits in the top ten. Looked up from germline, CDR1 is SGHVS and CDR2 is FNYEAQ. J was trimmed by 3 bases and V by 5 bases; bases with no gene match: 12. The length of the CDR3 is 17 residues. Whole-study results and caveats: Expectations were that clonotype sharing among donors would be affected by sequencing depth.

V gene TRBV7-6 combines with J gene TRBJ2-1; 8 bases map to TRBD1. The sequence was collected from a man younger than 45 in good health. The material sequenced was naive CD4+ T cells sorted from blood. Subset denoted: CD45RA+ positively selected. CDR3 region: CASSLRRQGWNYNEQFF. CDR3 coding DNA: TGTGCCAGCAGCCTCAGACGACAGGGGTGGAACTACAATGAGCAGTTCTTC. The whole variable domain, remainder taken from reference TRBV7-6 and TRBJ2-1, is GAGVSQSPRYKVTKRGQDVALRCDPISGHVSLYWYRQALGQGPEFLTYFNYEAQQDKSGLPNDRFSAERPEGSISTLTIQRTEQRDSAMYRCASSLRRQGWNYNEQFFGPGTRLTVL.